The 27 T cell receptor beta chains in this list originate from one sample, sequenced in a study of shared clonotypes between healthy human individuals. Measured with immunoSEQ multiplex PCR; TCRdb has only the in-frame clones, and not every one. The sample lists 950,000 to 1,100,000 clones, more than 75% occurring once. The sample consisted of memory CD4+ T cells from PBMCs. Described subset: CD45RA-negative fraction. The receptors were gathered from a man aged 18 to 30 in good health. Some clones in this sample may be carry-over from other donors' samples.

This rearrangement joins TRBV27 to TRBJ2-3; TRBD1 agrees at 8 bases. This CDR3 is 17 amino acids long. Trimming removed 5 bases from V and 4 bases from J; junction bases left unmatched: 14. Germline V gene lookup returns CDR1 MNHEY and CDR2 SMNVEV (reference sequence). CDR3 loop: CASSPYPGQVEPDTQYF. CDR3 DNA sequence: TGTGCCAGCAGTCCGTATCCGGGACAGGTTGAGCCAGATACGCAGTATTTT.

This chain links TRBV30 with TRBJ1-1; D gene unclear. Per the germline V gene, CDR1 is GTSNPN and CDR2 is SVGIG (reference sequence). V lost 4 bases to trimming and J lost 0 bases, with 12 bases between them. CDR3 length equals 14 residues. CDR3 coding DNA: TGTGCCTGGATGCCCAAGGGTCTGAACACTGAAGCTTTCTTT. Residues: CAWMPKGLNTEAFF.

CDR3 sequence reads: CASSGTGTSGNSYTDTQYF. The CDR3 DNA reads TGTGCCAGCAGCGGAACCGGGACTAGCGGGAACAGCTACACAGATACGCAGTATTTT. This sequence joins TRBV5-4 and TRBJ2-3; 13 positions agree with TRBD2. The germline V gene has CDR1 SGHNT and CDR2 YYREEE (reference sequence). The CDR3 is 19 residues long. The V and J ends lost 4 bases and 2 bases, in that order; junction bases with no gene match: 13.

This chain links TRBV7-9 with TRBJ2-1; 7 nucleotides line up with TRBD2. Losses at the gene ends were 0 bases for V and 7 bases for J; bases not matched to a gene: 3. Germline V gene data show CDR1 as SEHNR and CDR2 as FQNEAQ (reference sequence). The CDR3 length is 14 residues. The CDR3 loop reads CASSLAGRANEQFF. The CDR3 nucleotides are TGTGCCAGCAGCTTAGCGGGGAGGGCAAATGAGCAGTTCTTC.

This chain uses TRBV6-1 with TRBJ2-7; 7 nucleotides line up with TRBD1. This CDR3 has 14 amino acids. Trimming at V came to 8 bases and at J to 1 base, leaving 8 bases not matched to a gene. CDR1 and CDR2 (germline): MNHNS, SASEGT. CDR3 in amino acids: CASRRQGGSYEQYF. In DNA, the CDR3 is TGTGCCAGCCGACGACAGGGTGGGTCCTACGAGCAGTACTTC.

The CDR3 sequence is CASSLVAGDYNEQFF. In nucleotides, the CDR3 is TGTGCCAGCAGCTTAGTAGCGGGAGACTACAATGAGCAGTTCTTC. J is TRBJ2-1 and V is TRBV11-1, with 9 bases identical to TRBD2. The CDR3 has 15 amino acids. Trimming at V came to 1 base and at J to 3 bases, leaving 1 base not matched to a gene. Germline lookup yields CDR1 SGHAT and CDR2 FQDESV (reference sequence).

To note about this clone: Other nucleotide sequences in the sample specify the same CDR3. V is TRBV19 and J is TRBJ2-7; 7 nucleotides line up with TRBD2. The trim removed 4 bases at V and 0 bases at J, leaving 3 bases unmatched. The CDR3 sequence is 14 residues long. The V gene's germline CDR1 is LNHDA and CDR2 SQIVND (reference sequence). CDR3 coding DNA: TGTGCCAGTAGTACGAGCGGGACCTCCTACGAGCAGTACTTC. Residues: CASSTSGTSYEQYF.

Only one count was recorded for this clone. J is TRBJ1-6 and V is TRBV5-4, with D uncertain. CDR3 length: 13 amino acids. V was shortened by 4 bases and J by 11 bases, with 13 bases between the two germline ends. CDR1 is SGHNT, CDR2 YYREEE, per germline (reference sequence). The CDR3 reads CASSPTPGTPLHF. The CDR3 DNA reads TGTGCCAGCAGCCCAACGCCTGGGACACCCCTCCACTTT. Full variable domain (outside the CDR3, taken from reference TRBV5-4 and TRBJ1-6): ETGVTQSPTHLIKTRGQQVTLRCSSQSGHNTVSWYQQALGQGPQFIFQYYREEENGRGNFPPRFSGLQFPNYSSELNVNALELDDSALYLCASSPTPGTPLHFGNGTRLTVT.

The CDR3 reads CASSFVRGEVADTQYF. Written as DNA, the CDR3 is TGTGCCAGCAGTTTCGTCCGGGGGGAGGTGGCAGATACGCAGTATTTT. V and J are TRBV28 and TRBJ2-3; 7 bases line up with TRBD2. Per the germline V gene, CDR1 is MDHEN and CDR2 is SYDVKM. The V gene end was trimmed by 3 bases and the J gene end by 4 bases; junction bases not matched to a gene: 10. The CDR3 is made up of 16 amino acids.

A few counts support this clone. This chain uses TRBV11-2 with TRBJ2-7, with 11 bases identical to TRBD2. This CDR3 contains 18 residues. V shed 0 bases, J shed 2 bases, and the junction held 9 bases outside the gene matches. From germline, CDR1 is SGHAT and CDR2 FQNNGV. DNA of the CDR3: TGTGCCAGCAGCTTAGAGGGGCTAGCGGGAGGTCTACCCTACGAGCAGTACTTC. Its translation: CASSLEGLAGGLPYEQYF.

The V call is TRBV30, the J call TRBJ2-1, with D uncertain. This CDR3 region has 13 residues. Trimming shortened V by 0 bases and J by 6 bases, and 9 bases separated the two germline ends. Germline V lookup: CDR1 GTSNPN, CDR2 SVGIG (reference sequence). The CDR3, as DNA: TGTGCCTGGAGTGTAGGGCCCGGCAATGAGCAGTTCTTC. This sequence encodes CAWSVGPGNEQFF.

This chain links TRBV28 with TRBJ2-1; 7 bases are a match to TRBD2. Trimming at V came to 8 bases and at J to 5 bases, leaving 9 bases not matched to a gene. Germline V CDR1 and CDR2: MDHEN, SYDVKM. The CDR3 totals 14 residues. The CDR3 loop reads CASVSGTTNNEQFF. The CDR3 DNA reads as TGTGCCAGCGTCTCCGGGACTACGAACAATGAGCAGTTCTTC.

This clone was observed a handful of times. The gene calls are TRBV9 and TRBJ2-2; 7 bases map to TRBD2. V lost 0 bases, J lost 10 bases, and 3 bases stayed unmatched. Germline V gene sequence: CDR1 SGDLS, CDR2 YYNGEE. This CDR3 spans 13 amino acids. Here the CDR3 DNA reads TGTGCCAGCAGCGTAGGGCGGGAGCAGGAGCTGTTTTTT. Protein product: CASSVGREQELFF.

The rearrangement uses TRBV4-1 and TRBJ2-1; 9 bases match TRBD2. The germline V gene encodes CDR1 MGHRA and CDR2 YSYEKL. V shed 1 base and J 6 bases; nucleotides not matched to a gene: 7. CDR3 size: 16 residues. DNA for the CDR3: TGCGCCAGCAGCCAAGCCCCTAGCGGGACTTTCAATGAGCAGTTCTTC. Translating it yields CASSQAPSGTFNEQFF.

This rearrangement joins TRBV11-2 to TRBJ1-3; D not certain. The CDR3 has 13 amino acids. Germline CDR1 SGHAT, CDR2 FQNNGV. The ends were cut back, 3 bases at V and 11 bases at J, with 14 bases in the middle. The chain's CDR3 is CASSLLTPAAIYF. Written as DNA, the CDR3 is TGTGCCAGCAGCTTGTTGACCCCGGCCGCCATATATTTT.

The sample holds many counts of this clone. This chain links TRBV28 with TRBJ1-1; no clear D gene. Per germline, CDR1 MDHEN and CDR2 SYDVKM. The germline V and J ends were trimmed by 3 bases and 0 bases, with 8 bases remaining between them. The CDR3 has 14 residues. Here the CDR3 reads CASSFRTMNTEAFF. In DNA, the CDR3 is TGTGCCAGCAGTTTCCGGACGATGAACACTGAAGCTTTCTTT.

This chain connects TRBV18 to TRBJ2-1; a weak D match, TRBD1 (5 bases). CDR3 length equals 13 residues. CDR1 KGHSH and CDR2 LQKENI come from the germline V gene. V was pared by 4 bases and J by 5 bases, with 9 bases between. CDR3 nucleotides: TGTGCCAGCTCACTGGACATAGACAATGAGCAGTTCTTC. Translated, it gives CASSLDIDNEQFF.

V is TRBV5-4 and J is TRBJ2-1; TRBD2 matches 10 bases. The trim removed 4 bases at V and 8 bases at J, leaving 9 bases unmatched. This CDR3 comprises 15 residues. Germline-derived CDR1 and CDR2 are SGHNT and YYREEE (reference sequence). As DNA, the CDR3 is TGTGCCAGCAGCCGGACTAGCGGAGGATGGGATGAGCAGTTCTTC. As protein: CASSRTSGGWDEQFF.

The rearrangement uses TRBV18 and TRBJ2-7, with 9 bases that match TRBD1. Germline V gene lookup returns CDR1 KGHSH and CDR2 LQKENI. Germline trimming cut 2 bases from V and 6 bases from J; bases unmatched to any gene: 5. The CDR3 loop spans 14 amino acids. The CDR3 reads CASSPTGGEAEQYF. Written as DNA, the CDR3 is TGTGCCAGCTCACCAACAGGGGGCGAAGCCGAGCAGTACTTC. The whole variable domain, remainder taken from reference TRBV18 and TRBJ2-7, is NAGVMQNPRHLVRRRGQEARLRCSPMKGHSHVYWYRQLPEEGLKFMVYLQKENIIDESGMPKERFSAEFPKEGPSILRIQQVVRGDSAAYFCASSPTGGEAEQYFGPGTRLTVT.

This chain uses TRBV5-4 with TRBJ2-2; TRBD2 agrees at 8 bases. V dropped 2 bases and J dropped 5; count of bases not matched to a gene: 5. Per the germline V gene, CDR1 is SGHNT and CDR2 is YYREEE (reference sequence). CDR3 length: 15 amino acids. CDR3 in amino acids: CASSLGTRETGELFF. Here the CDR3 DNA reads TGTGCCAGCAGCTTAGGGACTAGAGAAACCGGGGAGCTGTTTTTT.

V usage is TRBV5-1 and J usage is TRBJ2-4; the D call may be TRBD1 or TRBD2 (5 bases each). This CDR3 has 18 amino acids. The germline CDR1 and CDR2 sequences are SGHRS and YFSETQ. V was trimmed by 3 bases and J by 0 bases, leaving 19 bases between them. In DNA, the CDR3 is TGCGCCAGCAGCTCTACAGTTGGGACGTCGGGAGCCAAAAACATTCAGTACTTC. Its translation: CASSSTVGTSGAKNIQYF.

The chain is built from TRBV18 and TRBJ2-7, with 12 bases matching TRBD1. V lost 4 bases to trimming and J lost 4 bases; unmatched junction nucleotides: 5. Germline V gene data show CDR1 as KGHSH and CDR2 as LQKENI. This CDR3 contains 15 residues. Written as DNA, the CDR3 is TGTGCCAGCTCACGGGGACAGGGGGCGCGATACGAGCAGTACTTC. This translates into CASSRGQGARYEQYF.

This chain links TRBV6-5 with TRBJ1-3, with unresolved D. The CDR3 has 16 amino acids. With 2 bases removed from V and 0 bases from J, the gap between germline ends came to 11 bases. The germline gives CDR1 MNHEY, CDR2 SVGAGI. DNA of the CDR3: TGTGCCAGCAGTTACAAGCCGACACACTCTGGAAACACCATATATTTT. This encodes CASSYKPTHSGNTIYF.

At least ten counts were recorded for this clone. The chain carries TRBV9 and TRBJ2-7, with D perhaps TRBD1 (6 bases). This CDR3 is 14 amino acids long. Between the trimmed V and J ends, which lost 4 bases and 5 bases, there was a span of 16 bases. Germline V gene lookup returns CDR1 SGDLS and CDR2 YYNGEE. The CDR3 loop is CASSQGQGRHEQYF. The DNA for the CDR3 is TGTGCCAGCAGCCAAGGTCAGGGGCGCCACGAGCAGTACTTC.

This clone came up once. CDR3 protein: CASSVASGRGFGETQYF. CDR3 sequence (DNA): TGTGCCAGCAGCGTAGCGAGCGGGAGAGGCTTTGGAGAGACCCAGTACTTC. The chain uses TRBV9 and TRBJ2-5; 8 positions agree with TRBD2. Germline V CDR1 and CDR2: SGDLS, YYNGEE. With V trimmed by 0 bases and J by 4 bases, 11 bases remained unmatched. This CDR3 spans 17 amino acids.

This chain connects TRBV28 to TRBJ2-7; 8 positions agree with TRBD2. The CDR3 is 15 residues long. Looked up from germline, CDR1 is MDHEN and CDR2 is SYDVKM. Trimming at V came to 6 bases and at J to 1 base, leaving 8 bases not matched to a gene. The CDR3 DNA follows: TGTGCCAGCAGCCCCGGGGGGGCTGGGTCCTACGAGCAGTACTTC. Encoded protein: CASSPGGAGSYEQYF.

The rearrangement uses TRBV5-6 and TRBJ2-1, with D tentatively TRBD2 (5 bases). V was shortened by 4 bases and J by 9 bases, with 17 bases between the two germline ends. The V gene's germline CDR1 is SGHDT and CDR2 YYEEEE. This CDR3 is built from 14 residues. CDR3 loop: CASSPGLGEGEQFF. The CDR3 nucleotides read TGTGCCAGCAGCCCGGGCTTGGGAGAAGGTGAGCAGTTCTTC.